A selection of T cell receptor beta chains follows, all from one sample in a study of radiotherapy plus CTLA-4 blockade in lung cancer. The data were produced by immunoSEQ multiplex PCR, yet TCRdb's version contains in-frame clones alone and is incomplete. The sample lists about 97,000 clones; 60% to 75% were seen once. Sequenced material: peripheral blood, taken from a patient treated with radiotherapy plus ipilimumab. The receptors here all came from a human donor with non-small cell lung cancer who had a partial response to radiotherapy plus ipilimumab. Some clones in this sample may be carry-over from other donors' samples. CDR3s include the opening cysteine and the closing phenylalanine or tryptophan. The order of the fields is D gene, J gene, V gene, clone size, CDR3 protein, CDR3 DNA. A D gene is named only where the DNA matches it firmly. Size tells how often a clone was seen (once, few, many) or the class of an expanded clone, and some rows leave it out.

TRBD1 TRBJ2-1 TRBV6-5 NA CASSYDRDNEQFF TGTGCCAGCAGTTACGACAGGGACAATGAGCAGTTCTTC
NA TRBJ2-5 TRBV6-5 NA CASSYLQGGGPETQYF TGTGCCAGCAGTTACTTACAGGGGGGGGGCCCCGAGACCCAGTACTTC
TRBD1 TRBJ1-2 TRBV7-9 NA CASGTGTGYGYTF TGTGCCAGCGGTACCGGGACAGGCTATGGCTACACCTTC
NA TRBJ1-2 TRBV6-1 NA CASSPAGPGVGGYTF TGTGCCAGCAGTCCGGCAGGGCCGGGAGTGGGGGGCTACACCTTC
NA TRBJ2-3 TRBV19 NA CASSIGQTTDTQYF TGTGCCAGTAGTATTGGACAGACCACAGATACGCAGTATTTT
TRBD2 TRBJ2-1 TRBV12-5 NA CASGRASGSSYNEQFF TGTGCTAGTGGTAGGGCTAGCGGTAGCTCCTACAATGAGCAGTTCTTC
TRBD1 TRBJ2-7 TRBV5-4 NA CASSLDRAKGEQYF TGTGCCAGCAGCCTGGACAGGGCTAAGGGCGAGCAGTACTTC
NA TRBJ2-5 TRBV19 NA CASTGHPTRKETQYF TGTGCCAGTACGGGACACCCAACTCGAAAAGAGACCCAGTACTTC
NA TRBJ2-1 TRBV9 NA CASSAAGAEQFF TGTGCCAGCAGCGCCGCGGGGGCTGAGCAGTTCTTC
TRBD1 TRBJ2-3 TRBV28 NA CASSFYRGLKDTQYF TGTGCCAGCAGTTTTTACAGGGGGCTGAAAGATACGCAGTATTTT
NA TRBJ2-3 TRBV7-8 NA CASSLEIQDTQYF TGTGCCAGCAGCTTAGAGATACAGGATACGCAGTATTTT
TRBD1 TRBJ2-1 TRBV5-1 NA CASSEGTGRHNEQFF TGCGCCAGCAGCGAAGGGACAGGGCGGCACAATGAGCAGTTCTTC
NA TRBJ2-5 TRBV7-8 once CASRNPGINQETQYF TGTGCCAGCAGAAACCCAGGGATTAACCAAGAGACCCAGTACTTC
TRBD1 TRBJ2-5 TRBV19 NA CASSRGQSSVETQYF TGTGCCAGTAGTAGGGGACAGTCATCGGTAGAGACCCAGTACTTC
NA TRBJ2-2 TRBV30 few CAWSVRRFGELFF TGTGCCTGGAGTGTACGCAGGTTCGGGGAGCTGTTTTTT
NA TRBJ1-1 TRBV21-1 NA CASSRPKDRTNTEAFF TGTGCCAGCAGCAGACCGAAGGACAGGACGAACACTGAAGCTTTCTTT
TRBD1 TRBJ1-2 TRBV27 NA CASSLQGGDYGYTF TGTGCCAGCAGTTTACAGGGGGGAGACTATGGCTACACCTTC
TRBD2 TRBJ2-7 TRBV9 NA CASSVASGRGSYEQYF TGTGCCAGCAGCGTAGCCAGCGGGAGGGGGTCCTACGAGCAGTACTTC
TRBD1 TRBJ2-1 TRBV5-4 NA CASSLNRGQDNEQFF TGTGCCAGCAGCTTGAACAGGGGGCAGGACAATGAGCAGTTCTTC
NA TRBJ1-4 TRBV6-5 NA CASSYSNRGINEKLFF TGTGCCAGCAGTTACTCGAATAGGGGAATTAATGAAAAACTGTTTTTT
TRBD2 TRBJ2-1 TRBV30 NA CAWSRRRLAADNEQFF TGTGCCTGGAGCCGCCGGAGACTAGCGGCCGACAATGAGCAGTTCTTC
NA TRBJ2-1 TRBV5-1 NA CASSFTYNEQFF TGCGCCAGCAGCTTTACCTACAATGAGCAGTTCTTC
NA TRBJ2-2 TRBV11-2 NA CASSFLSTGELFF TGTGCCAGCAGCTTTCTGAGCACCGGGGAGCTGTTTTTT
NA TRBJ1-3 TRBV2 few CASTSLGAGNTIYF TGTGCCAGCACCAGCCTCGGAGCTGGAAACACCATATATTTT
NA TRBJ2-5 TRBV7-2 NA CASSLDVGRETQYF TGTGCCAGCAGCTTAGATGTGGGGCGAGAGACCCAGTACTTC
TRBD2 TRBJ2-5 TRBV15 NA CATETPGSGGQETQYF TGTGCCACCGAAACCCCGGGTAGCGGGGGGCAAGAGACCCAGTACTTC
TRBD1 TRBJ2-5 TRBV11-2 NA CASSQTGDQETQYF TGTGCCAGCAGCCAGACAGGGGACCAAGAGACCCAGTACTTC
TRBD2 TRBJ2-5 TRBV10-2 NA CASSVGGRAWTQYF TGCGCCAGCAGTGTGGGCGGGAGGGCCTGGACCCAGTACTTC
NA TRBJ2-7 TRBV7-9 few CASSLAQYPEYF TGTGCCAGCAGCTTAGCCCAATACCCAGAGTACTTC
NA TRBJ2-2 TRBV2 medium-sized CASRLQTGELFF TGTGCCAGCAGGCTACAGACCGGGGAGCTGTTTTTT
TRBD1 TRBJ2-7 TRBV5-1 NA CASSMGQGPYEQYF TGCGCCAGCAGCATGGGACAGGGACCCTACGAGCAGTACTTC
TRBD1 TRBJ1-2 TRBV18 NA CASSPGQGYYTF TGTGCCAGCTCACCAGGACAGGGGTACTACACCTTC
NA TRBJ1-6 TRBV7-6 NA CASSREAQGYSPLHF TGTGCCAGCAGCCGTGAAGCGCAGGGGTATTCACCCCTCCACTTT
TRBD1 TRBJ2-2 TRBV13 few CASSPRGGQGAGELFF TGTGCCAGCAGCCCCCGGGGAGGACAGGGCGCCGGGGAGCTGTTTTTT
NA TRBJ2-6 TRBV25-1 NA CASSVVVTGQSRANVLTF TGTGCCAGCAGTGTGGTGGTAACTGGACAAAGTCGGGCCAACGTCCTGACTTTC
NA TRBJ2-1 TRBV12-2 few CASRQDRASYNEQFF TGTGCAAGTCGCCAGGACAGGGCTTCCTACAATGAGCAGTTCTTC
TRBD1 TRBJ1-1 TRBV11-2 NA CASSFGSQGKNTEAFF TGTGCCAGCAGCTTTGGTTCACAGGGGAAGAACACTGAAGCTTTCTTT
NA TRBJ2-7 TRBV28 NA CASSPLGEAYEQYF TGTGCCAGCAGCCCGCTCGGGGAGGCCTACGAGCAGTACTTC
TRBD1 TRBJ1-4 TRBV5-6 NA CASSYTDRGRTEKLFF TGTGCCAGCAGCTATACCGACAGGGGGCGAACTGAAAAACTGTTTTTT
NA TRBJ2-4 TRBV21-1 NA CASNDRTGHF TGTGCCAGCAACGACAGGACAGGACACTTC
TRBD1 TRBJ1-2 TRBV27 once CASSRTGTAYGYTF TGTGCCAGCAGCCGTACCGGGACAGCCTATGGCTACACCTTC
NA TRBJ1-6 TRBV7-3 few CASSRSRSSPLHF TGTGCCAGCAGCAGAAGCCGGAGTTCACCCCTCCACTTT
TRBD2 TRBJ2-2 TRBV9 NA CASSAGDGLADTGELFF TGTGCCAGCAGCGCGGGCGATGGACTAGCGGACACCGGGGAGCTGTTTTTT
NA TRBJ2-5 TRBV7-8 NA CASSLVSWVETQYF TGTGCCAGCAGCTTAGTTAGCTGGGTAGAGACCCAGTACTTC
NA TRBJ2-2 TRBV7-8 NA CASPGVTTGELFF TGTGCCAGCCCGGGAGTCACCACCGGGGAGCTGTTTTTT
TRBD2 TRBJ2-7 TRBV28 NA CASKPSGTIYEQYF TGTGCCAGCAAGCCTAGCGGGACTATCTACGAGCAGTACTTC
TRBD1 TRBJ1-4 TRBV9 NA CASSEGQGSGEKLFF TGTGCCAGCAGCGAGGGACAGGGGAGCGGTGAAAAACTGTTTTTT
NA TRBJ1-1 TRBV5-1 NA CASSLDGRAGDTEAFF TGCGCCAGCAGCTTGGACGGCAGGGCTGGGGACACTGAAGCTTTCTTT
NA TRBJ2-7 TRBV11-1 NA CASSFRLESSYEQYF TGTGCCAGCAGCTTCCGACTAGAGAGCTCCTACGAGCAGTACTTC
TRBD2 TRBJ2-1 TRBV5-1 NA CASSLIGGSKNEQFF TGCGCCAGCAGCCTCATAGGCGGGAGTAAAAATGAGCAGTTCTTC
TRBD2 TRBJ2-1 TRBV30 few CAWSLGTSGRGLEQFF TGTGCCTGGAGTTTGGGGACTAGCGGGAGGGGGCTTGAGCAGTTCTTC
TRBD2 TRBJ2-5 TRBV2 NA CASSPTSGGGTQYF TGTGCCAGCAGTCCTACTAGCGGGGGGGGGACCCAGTACTTC
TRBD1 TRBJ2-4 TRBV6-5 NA CASSLLGQGNIQYF TGTGCCAGCAGTTTACTGGGACAGGGCAACATTCAGTACTTC
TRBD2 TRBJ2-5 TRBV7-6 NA CASSLGGGTQYF TGTGCCAGCAGCTTAGGCGGGGGGACCCAGTACTTC
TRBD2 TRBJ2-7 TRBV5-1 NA CASSLISGRAKNEQYF TGCGCCAGCAGCTTGATCAGCGGGAGGGCAAAGAACGAGCAGTACTTC
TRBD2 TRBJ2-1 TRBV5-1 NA CASSLSLAGGKVNNEQFF TGCGCCAGCAGCTTGAGTCTAGCGGGAGGGAAGGTCAACAATGAGCAGTTCTTC
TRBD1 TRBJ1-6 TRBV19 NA CASRTTGGTNSPLHF TGTGCCAGTAGAACGACAGGGGGTACTAATTCACCCCTCCACTTT
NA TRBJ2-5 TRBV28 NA CATNRQVSLRGTQYF TGTGCCACCAACCGACAGGTATCCCTTAGGGGGACCCAGTACTTC
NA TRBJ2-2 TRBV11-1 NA CASSFSRGGELFF TGTGCCAGCAGTTTCTCTAGGGGCGGGGAGCTGTTTTTT
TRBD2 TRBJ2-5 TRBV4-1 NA CASSHSLAGGQETQYF TGCGCCAGCAGCCATTCCTTAGCGGGAGGTCAAGAGACCCAGTACTTC